Presented here are 14 T cell receptor beta chains from one specimen sequenced in a study of TIL therapy for anti-PD-1-resistant metastatic lung cancer. The immunoSEQ assay was v3. Sequencing used immunoSEQ multiplex PCR; TCRdb keeps in-frame clones, though not all of them. Seen here are approximately 30,000 clones, about 79% observed once, and the top ten hold about 3%. Sample time point: pre-treatment sample, taken before nivolumab and TIL therapy. This sample comprised blood, obtained at baseline. These receptors all come from a woman between 30 and 79 years old with non-small cell lung cancer.

The V gene is TRBV19, the J gene TRBJ2-1, with a tentative D call TRBD2 (6 bases). V lost 3 bases and J lost 9, with 12 bases in between. The CDR3 sequence is 13 residues long. CDR1 is LNHDA and CDR2 is SQIVND in the germline V gene (reference sequence). The CDR3 protein is CASSMAGPSEQFF. The CDR3 nucleotides read TGTGCCAGTAGTATGGCGGGACCCTCTGAGCAGTTCTTC.

V is TRBV27 and J is TRBJ1-1, with D perhaps TRBD1 (6 bases). Germline lookup yields CDR1 MNHEY and CDR2 SMNVEV (reference sequence). This CDR3 region has 13 residues. V was cut by 5 bases and J by 7 bases, with 14 bases left in between. In nucleotides, the CDR3 is TGTGCCAGCAGTCCTAGGGGGGGCCATGAAGCTTTCTTT. Its protein is CASSPRGGHEAFF.

The V and J genes are TRBV7-9 and TRBJ1-1, with D unresolved. Germline V gene lookup returns CDR1 SEHNR and CDR2 FQNEAQ (reference sequence). V dropped 6 bases and J dropped 4 bases, with 6 bases sitting between them. This CDR3 has 11 amino acids. Here the CDR3 reads CASSTVTEAFF. CDR3 nucleotides: TGTGCCAGCAGTACGGTCACTGAAGCTTTCTTT.

This chain uses TRBV14 with TRBJ1-1, with D tentatively TRBD1 (5 bases). V shed 1 base and J shed 6 bases, with 12 bases lying between them. Looked up from germline, CDR1 is SGHDN and CDR2 is FVKESK. The CDR3 has 14 residues. The CDR3 spells CASSQVIGGAEAFF. The CDR3 DNA sequence: TGTGCCAGCAGCCAAGTTATCGGAGGGGCTGAAGCTTTCTTT. The full variable domain, its missing parts supplied by reference TRBV14 and TRBJ1-1, is EAGVTQFPSHSVIEKGQTVTLRCDPISGHDNLYWYRRVMGKEIKFLLHFVKESKQDESGMPNNRFLAERTGGTYSTLKVQPAELEDSGVYFCASSQVIGGAEAFFGQGTRLTVV.

The chain uses TRBV5-4 and TRBJ2-6; D call uncertain. The germline CDR1 and CDR2 sequences are SGHNT and YYREEE (reference sequence). V was pared by 2 bases and J by 0 bases, with 9 bases between. This CDR3 is built from 16 residues. CDR3 nucleotide sequence: TGTGCCAGCAGCTTACCGGGTAACTCTGGGGCCAACGTCCTGACTTTC. This translates into CASSLPGNSGANVLTF.

V gene TRBV5-6 combines with J gene TRBJ2-2, with a weak D call TRBD1 (7 bases). V was trimmed by 4 bases and J by 5 bases, leaving 18 bases between them. This CDR3 is built from 16 residues. Germline V gives CDR1 SGHDT, CDR2 YYEEEE. This chain's CDR3 is CASSQENRGGTGELFF. CDR3 coding DNA: TGTGCCAGCAGCCAAGAGAACAGGGGAGGTACCGGGGAGCTGTTTTTT.

The rearrangement links TRBV5-1 to TRBJ2-3; D ambiguous. V lost 4 bases and J 0 bases, leaving 6 bases between the germline ends. The germline V gene encodes CDR1 SGHRS and CDR2 YFSETQ. There are 13 residues in the CDR3. Here the CDR3 DNA reads TGCGCCAGCAGCACGGGTAGCACAGATACGCAGTATTTT. Protein sequence: CASSTGSTDTQYF.

This chain uses TRBV2 with TRBJ2-7, with TRBD2 matching 9 bases. Trimming at V came to 3 bases and at J to 3 bases, leaving 18 bases not matched to a gene. CDR3 size: 19 residues. CDR1 and CDR2 from the germline V gene are SNHLY and FYNNEI. CDR3 in DNA: TGTGCCAGCAGTGACCCTAGCGGGACCAACACCCCACACCTCTACGAGCAGTACTTC. Its translation: CASSDPSGTNTPHLYEQYF.

The rearrangement uses TRBV11-2 and TRBJ2-2, with D uncertain. The V gene lost 6 bases and the J gene lost 4 bases, with 12 bases spanning the gap. From germline, CDR1 is SGHAT and CDR2 FQNNGV. This CDR3 has 14 residues. The CDR3 spells CASSLVGFTGELFF. The CDR3 DNA follows: TGTGCCAGCAGTCTAGTGGGTTTCACCGGGGAGCTGTTTTTT.

CDR3 nucleotides: TGTGCCAGCAGCGTACTTAGCGGGAGGACCACAGATACGCAGTATTTT. Its protein product is CASSVLSGRTTDTQYF. The chain combines TRBV9 with TRBJ2-3; 10 bases are a match to TRBD2. The CDR3 loop spans 16 amino acids. Per the germline V gene, CDR1 is SGDLS and CDR2 is YYNGEE. V gave up 1 base and J gave up 2 bases; unmatched junction bases: 4.

The chain recombines TRBV19 with TRBJ1-1, with 11 bases that match TRBD1. J lost 1 base, V lost 9 bases, and 13 bases had no gene match. This CDR3 comprises 17 residues. Per the germline V gene, CDR1 is LNHDA and CDR2 is SQIVND (reference sequence). As DNA, the CDR3 is TGTGCCAGCCATCCTTGGACAGGGGGCTTTTCGAACACTGAAGCTTTCTTT. Protein sequence: CASHPWTGGFSNTEAFF.

As concerns this clone: The same CDR3 also results from other DNA sequences found in this sample. CDR3 in amino acids: CASSEGQPQHF. CDR3 nucleotide sequence: TGTGCCAGCAGCGAGGGTCAGCCCCAGCATTTT. The rearrangement links TRBV6-1 to TRBJ1-5; D gene ambiguous. This CDR3 comprises 11 residues. The V gene's germline CDR1 is MNHNS and CDR2 SASEGT. V lost 6 bases, J lost 6 bases, and 6 bases lay in between.

This chain links TRBV5-1 with TRBJ2-2; no reliable D call. CDR3 length equals 13 residues. Trimming left V 4 bases short and J 7 bases short, with 11 bases between. The germline CDR1 and CDR2 sequences are SGHRS and YFSETQ. In nucleotides, the CDR3 is TGCGCCAGCAGCCCGGACGGGTTCGGGGAGCTGTTTTTT. The encoded protein is CASSPDGFGELFF.

This chain uses TRBV5-1 with TRBJ2-5; a possible D gene is TRBD1 (5 bases). The CDR3 spans 14 residues. Trimming left V 0 bases short and J 2 bases short, with 8 bases between. Germline CDR1 and CDR2: SGHRS and YFSETQ. Here the CDR3 DNA reads TGCGCCAGCAGCTTGGGGGGCGGACAAGAGACCCAGTACTTC. Translated: CASSLGGGQETQYF.